The table lists the clone carrying this T cell receptor beta chain with many counts. The antigen is unknown. UMIs were added to TCR cDNA along with a universal primer site when it was made by 5'RACE template switching. TCRdb reanalysed the 5' RACE reads using MiXCR and keeps one entry per CDR3 protein. The sample lists about 260,000 distinct CDR3 sequences, approximately 3.5% seen once, with around 19% in the top ten. The data were obtained in a study of T cells after yellow fever vaccination. General study results and limits: In FACS-sorted repertoires, abundant clonotypes from the bulk population could appear as contaminants.

There are 11 residues in the CDR3. Trimming took off 2 bases at V and 5 bases at J, with 4 bases between the two ends. Germline V lookup: CDR1 SGDLS, CDR2 YYNGEE. The V call is TRBV9, the J call TRBJ1-2; D gene ambiguous. This specimen was PBMCs, taken 15 days after the yellow fever booster vaccination. The TCR sequence derives from a man in his late teens or twenties who received the YFV17D yellow fever vaccine. The chain's CDR3 is CASSVGYGYTF. In nucleotides, the CDR3 is TGTGCCAGCAGCGTTGGATATGGCTACACCTTC.